Listed below are T cell receptor beta chains from one sample, sequenced in a study of memory CD4+ T cells and cytomegalovirus serostatus. Using immunoSEQ multiplex PCR, the repertoire was profiled, and TCRdb retains in-frame clones only, with some absent. The sample consists of fewer than 90,000 clones, around 78% of them appearing once. Sequenced: memory CD4+ T cells from blood. The receptors here all came from an adult in good health and CMV-seropositive. Both conserved end residues are part of each CDR3. The order of the fields is V gene, D gene, clone size, J gene, CDR3 DNA, CDR3 protein. The D gene is left open where the match is weak. Rows give clone size only sometimes, using once, few, many, or a class for an expanded clone.

>TRBV29-1|TRBD1|NA|TRBJ1-5
TGCAGCGTTGGAGAGTTGGACAGGGCCCAGCATTTT
CSVGELDRAQHF
>TRBV4-3|TRBD1|NA|TRBJ1-4
TGCGCCAGCAGCCAAGGGTTTGGACAGGACAATGAAAAACTGTTTTTT
CASSQGFGQDNEKLFF
>TRBV15|NA|medium-sized|TRBJ1-5
TGTGCCACCAGCAAAGGACAGTCAAATCAGCCCCAGCATTTT
CATSKGQSNQPQHF
>TRBV12-2|NA|NA|TRBJ1-2
NA
CASRLVGYGSPGYTF
>TRBV5-1|TRBD1|NA|TRBJ2-1
TGCGCCAGCAGCTTGGAACGTGGGACAGGGGGCTCTGAGCAGTTCTTC
CASSLERGTGGSEQFF
>TRBV2|NA|NA|TRBJ2-5
TGTGCCAGCAGGGAGAGGGACCTTCAAGAGACCCAGTACTTC
CASRERDLQETQYF
>TRBV6-5|NA|few|TRBJ1-1
TGTGCCAGCAGCCGGGCCTCCAGGGGCCACACTGAAGCTTTCTTT
CASSRASRGHTEAFF
>TRBV10-3|NA|NA|TRBJ1-1
TGTGCCATCAGTACCTCGAGCACTGAAGCTTTCTTT
CAISTSSTEAFF
>TRBV2|NA|NA|TRBJ1-5
TGTGCCAGCAGCACTAACGCGGGGGGATTTCAACAGCCCCAGCATTTT
CASSTNAGGFQQPQHF
>TRBV15|NA|NA|TRBJ1-2
TGTGCCACCAGCAGAGATTGGGGGGCTGACGGCTACACCTTC
CATSRDWGADGYTF
>TRBV7-8|NA|NA|TRBJ1-3
TGTGCCAGCAGCCCCCGCTCTGGAAACACCATATATTTT
CASSPRSGNTIYF
>TRBV18|NA|NA|TRBJ1-1
TGTGCCAGCTCAAAAACGCACCCTACCGCGTCGGACCCCCGGGCTGAAGCTTTCTTT
CASSKTHPTASDPRAEAFF
>TRBV15|NA|NA|TRBJ1-3
TGTGCCACCCGGGGAGGGGCTGGAAACACCATATATTTT
CATRGGAGNTIYF
>TRBV6-6|TRBD1|NA|TRBJ1-5
TGTGCCAGCACCAAGGGGGACAGGGCGGGGAATCAGCCCCAGCATTTT
CASTKGDRAGNQPQHF
>TRBV5-1|TRBD2|NA|TRBJ2-3
TGCGCCAGCAGCTTAGGACTAGCGGAGCTCACAGATACGCAGTATTTT
CASSLGLAELTDTQYF
>TRBV5-4|NA|NA|TRBJ2-7
TGTGCCAGCAGCTCCCCTTCTAAGACCCCCAAAGAGCAGTACTTC
CASSSPSKTPKEQYF
>TRBV2|NA|NA|TRBJ2-3
TGTGCCAGCAGTGAAAGCTCAGATACGCAGTATTTT
CASSESSDTQYF
>TRBV19|NA|few|TRBJ1-1
TGTGCCAGTAGTATCTCCCCAGCGAACACTGAAGCTTTCTTT
CASSISPANTEAFF
>TRBV5-1|NA|NA|TRBJ2-3
TGCGCCAGCAGCTTGATGACAGGACAAAGCACAGATACGCAGTATTTT
CASSLMTGQSTDTQYF
>TRBV11-2|NA|once|TRBJ2-2
TGTGCCAGCAGCCCATATCGGCCTGACACCGGGGAGCTGTTTTTT
CASSPYRPDTGELFF
>TRBV20-1|NA|NA|TRBJ1-1
TGCAGCGCAGGATCCGGGAGAGCTTTCTTT
CSAGSGRAFF
>TRBV19|NA|NA|TRBJ1-1
TGTGCCAGTAGTATTATGGCTGGGCTCCCACAGGGCCGGAGAACTGAAGCTTTCTTT
CASSIMAGLPQGRRTEAFF
>TRBV5-6|TRBD1|NA|TRBJ1-2
TGTGCCAGCAGCTCGGTGGGAAGACAGGGTGTCTGGGGCTACACCTTC
CASSSVGRQGVWGYTF
>TRBV7-2|TRBD1|NA|TRBJ1-4
TGTGCCAGCAGCTTAGGGTGGGGGACAGGGGCTAATGAAAAACTGTTTTTT
CASSLGWGTGANEKLFF
>TRBV7-2|TRBD2|NA|TRBJ2-1
TGTGCCAGCAGCTTATCCAGTCTCGGGACTAGTAGGTACAATGAGCAGTTCTTC
CASSLSSLGTSRYNEQFF
>TRBV6-1|NA|few|TRBJ1-2
TGTGCCAGCAGTACCGGGACGAACTATGGCTACACCTTC
CASSTGTNYGYTF
>TRBV6-1|NA|once|TRBJ1-1
TGTGCCAGCACCCACAGCGGGAACACTGAAGCTTTCTTT
CASTHSGNTEAFF
>TRBV7-2|NA|NA|TRBJ2-1
TGTGCCAGCAGCCTCACGTCGGGTTACAATGAGCAGTTCTTC
CASSLTSGYNEQFF
>TRBV6-4|TRBD1|once|TRBJ2-1
TGTGCCAGCAGTGACCCCCTTCGGGGACCTACAGGGGTCAATGAGCAGTTCTTC
CASSDPLRGPTGVNEQFF